The 25 T cell receptor beta chains below come from one sample, sequenced in a study of blood T cell repertoires in COVID-19. TCRdb keeps only in-frame clones here, not all; method: immunoSEQ multiplex PCR. The table includes some 51,000 clones, more than 85% detected once. The sequenced material came from peripheral blood. Receptor source: a man aged 50 to 59 with acute or convalescent COVID-19.

The chain employs TRBV6-4 and TRBJ1-2; perhaps TRBD1 as D (5 bases). Germline V gives CDR1 MRHNA, CDR2 SNTAGT. CDR3 length equals 13 residues. Trimming left V 3 bases short and J 6 bases short, with 11 bases between. The CDR3 here is CASSDSRVHGYTF. The CDR3 DNA reads as TGTGCCAGCAGTGATTCCAGGGTCCATGGCTACACCTTC.

The CDR3 DNA is TGTGCCAGCAGTTACCTGGAGGGCTACTCTGGAAACACCATATATTTT. This sequence encodes CASSYLEGYSGNTIYF. The rearrangement uses TRBV6-2 or TRBV6-3 and TRBJ1-3, with D uncertain. V lost 2 bases and J lost 0, with 11 bases in between. Germline assignment: CDR1 MNHEY and CDR2 SVGEGT. The length of the CDR3 is 16 residues.

V and J are TRBV5-4 and TRBJ1-2, with D tentatively TRBD1 (6 bases). Trimming pared 5 bases from V and 0 bases from J, leaving 14 bases between. Germline lookup yields CDR1 SGHNT and CDR2 YYREEE (reference sequence). The CDR3 runs to 15 residues. CDR3 sequence: CASSPPTGTNYGYTF. In DNA form, the CDR3 reads TGTGCCAGCAGTCCTCCCACAGGGACTAACTATGGCTACACCTTC.

This chain connects TRBV28 to TRBJ1-4, with 10 bases aligning to TRBD1. CDR3 length: 15 residues. J gave up 13 bases and V 6 bases, and 14 bases lay outside the gene matches. Germline-derived CDR1 and CDR2 are MDHEN and SYDVKM. The CDR3 protein is CASSRPGTGEGRLFF. The CDR3 DNA sequence: TGTGCCAGCAGCCGCCCCGGGACAGGGGAAGGTCGACTGTTTTTT. Filled out from reference TRBV28 and TRBJ1-4, the complete variable domain reads DVKVTQSSRYLVKRTGEKVFLECVQDMDHENMFWYRQDPGLGLRLIYFSYDVKMKEKGDIPEGYSVSREKKERFSLILESASTNQTSMYLCASSRPGTGEGRLFFGSGTQLSVL.

The CDR3: CASSPMAGEREKLFF. CDR3 bases: TGTGCCAGCTCACCAATGGCAGGTGAACGTGAAAAACTGTTTTTT. V gene TRBV18 combines with J gene TRBJ1-4; no reliable D call. Germline V gene lookup returns CDR1 KGHSH and CDR2 LQKENI. V shed 2 bases and J shed 7 bases, with 14 bases lying between them. This CDR3 has 15 amino acids.

The CDR3 DNA follows: TGCAGTGCTACGTTCACCGGGGAGCTGTTTTTT. Translating it yields CSATFTGELFF. This rearrangement joins TRBV20-1 to TRBJ2-2; D gene uncertain. The germline CDR1 and CDR2 sequences are DFQATT and SNEGSKA (reference sequence). Trimming left V 4 bases short and J 4 bases short, with 4 bases between. The CDR3 consists of 11 residues.

The rearrangement joins TRBV3-1 (or the pseudogene TRBV3-2) to TRBJ1-2; 9 nucleotides align to TRBD1. The CDR3 sequence is 17 residues long. CDR1 and CDR2 (germline): LGHDT, YNNKEL (reference sequence). J gave up 1 base and V 2 bases, and 8 bases lay outside the gene matches. The CDR3 here is CASSQSDRGGGNYGYTF. CDR3 sequence (DNA): TGTGCCAGCAGCCAATCGGACAGGGGCGGAGGTAACTATGGCTACACCTTC.

This chain joins TRBV6-2 or TRBV6-3 and TRBJ1-4; 11 bases match TRBD1. V shed 6 bases, J shed 2 bases, and the junction held 5 bases outside the gene matches. CDR1 and CDR2 from the germline V gene are MNHEY and SVGEGT. There are 16 residues in the CDR3. CDR3 coding DNA: TGTGCCAGCAGCAAGGACAGGGGGCTGACTAATGAAAAACTGTTTTTT. As protein: CASSKDRGLTNEKLFF.

The rearrangement joins TRBV5-1 to TRBJ1-1; D is unclear. This CDR3 region has 15 residues. The germline V and J ends were trimmed by 0 bases and 1 base, with 10 bases remaining between them. Germline CDR1 and CDR2: SGHRS and YFSETQ. The chain's CDR3 is CASSLERVPNTEAFF. The DNA for the CDR3 is TGCGCCAGCAGCTTGGAACGGGTCCCGAACACTGAAGCTTTCTTT.

The chain uses TRBV5-1 and TRBJ1-2, with 7 bases matching TRBD1. Germline CDR1 reads SGHRS; CDR2 reads YFSETQ. This CDR3 has 13 amino acids. V dropped 5 bases and J dropped 8; count of bases not matched to a gene: 9. The CDR3 sequence: CASRRDRVEGYTF. The CDR3 DNA sequence: TGCGCCAGCAGGCGTGACAGGGTCGAGGGCTACACCTTC.

The gene calls are TRBV10-3 and TRBJ1-6; no clear D gene. The CDR3 is 16 residues long. V was clipped by 2 bases and J by 6 bases, with 14 bases between them. Germline V lookup: CDR1 ENHRY, CDR2 SYGVKD. This chain's CDR3 is CAISEGSVYRNSPLHF. CDR3 bases: TGTGCCATCAGTGAGGGTTCAGTATACCGTAATTCACCCCTCCACTTT.

The chain is built from TRBV30 and TRBJ1-1; D not certain. Germline CDR1 and CDR2: GTSNPN and SVGIG (reference sequence). Trimming pared 0 bases from V and 6 bases from J, leaving 11 bases between. This CDR3 contains 13 residues. CDR3 nucleotides: TGTGCCTGGAGTGTGGGATTGGACTCTGAAGCTTTCTTT. Translated, it gives CAWSVGLDSEAFF.

The gene calls are TRBV19 and TRBJ1-1; TRBD1 matches at 7 bases. CDR1 LNHDA and CDR2 SQIVND come from the germline V gene (reference sequence). The V gene end was trimmed by 6 bases and the J gene end by 5 bases; junction bases not matched to a gene: 12. This CDR3 spans 15 amino acids. The CDR3 bases are TGTGCCAGTAGCTCCAACAGGGGATTGGGGACTGAAGCTTTCTTT. Protein: CASSSNRGLGTEAFF.

The chain links TRBV7-3 to TRBJ2-1; 9 bases are a match to TRBD1. CDR1 is SGHTA, CDR2 FQGTGA, per germline. The CDR3 extends over 16 amino acids. V gave up 2 bases and J gave up 6 bases; unmatched junction bases: 8. The CDR3 loop reads CASSLLPLDRGNEQFF. The CDR3 DNA sequence: TGTGCCAGCAGCTTACTCCCTTTGGACAGGGGCAATGAGCAGTTCTTC. Supplemented by reference TRBV7-3 and TRBJ2-1, the full variable domain reads GAGVSQTPSNKVTEKGKYVELRCDPISGHTALYWYRQSLGQGPEFLIYFQGTGAADDSGLPNDRFFAVRPEGSVSTLKIQRTERGDSAVYLCASSLLPLDRGNEQFFGPGTRLTVL.

The J gene is TRBJ2-3, the V gene TRBV18; the match to TRBD2 covers 7 bases. The CDR3 contains 17 residues. J gave up 3 bases and V 3 bases, and 12 bases lay outside the gene matches. Germline values: CDR1 KGHSH, CDR2 LQKENI. CDR3 sequence reads: CASSPLRSGVVTDTQYF. CDR3 nucleotides: TGTGCCAGCTCACCCCTCAGGAGCGGGGTGGTGACAGATACGCAGTATTTT.

V usage is TRBV9 and J usage is TRBJ2-7; D not resolved. The germline V gene has CDR1 SGDLS and CDR2 YYNGEE. This CDR3 is 13 amino acids long. Trimming cost V 0 bases and J 1 base, with 5 bases left between them. The CDR3 sequence is CASSVGPSYEQYF. The CDR3 coding sequence is TGTGCCAGCAGCGTAGGTCCTTCCTACGAGCAGTACTTC.

V usage is TRBV4-1 and J usage is TRBJ1-3, with 9 bases matching TRBD1. CDR3 length: 17 amino acids. Germline V CDR1 and CDR2: MGHRA, YSYEKL. The J segment lost 3 bases and the V segment lost 3 bases, leaving 9 bases of the junction unmatched. CDR3 bases: TGCGCCAGCAGCCAGGAACTTCGACAGGGGGTTGGAAACACCATATATTTT. It specifies CASSQELRQGVGNTIYF.

V is TRBV25-1 and J is TRBJ2-7, with TRBD2 matching over 7 bases. With V trimmed by 1 base and J by 0 bases, 3 bases remained unmatched. This CDR3 has 15 amino acids. Germline V lookup: CDR1 MGHDK, CDR2 SYGVNS. CDR3 loop: CASSEWGGNSYEQYF. The DNA of the CDR3 is TGTGCCAGCAGTGAATGGGGGGGAAACTCCTACGAGCAGTACTTC.

V usage is TRBV30 and J usage is TRBJ1-6; 12 nucleotides agree with TRBD1. V lost 4 bases and J lost 10; bases outside the gene matches: 8. The CDR3 runs to 15 residues. CDR1 and CDR2 (germline): GTSNPN, SVGIG (reference sequence). The CDR3 sequence is CAWNARGQGASPLHF. In DNA, the CDR3 is TGTGCCTGGAACGCAAGGGGACAGGGGGCCTCACCCCTCCACTTT.

The chain has TRBV5-1 and TRBJ1-1; D possibly corresponds to TRBD1 (5 bases). CDR3 length: 16 amino acids. CDR1 is SGHRS, CDR2 YFSETQ, per germline. V was trimmed by 1 base and J by 0 bases, leaving 13 bases between them. The chain's CDR3 is CASSLYGTLMNTEAFF. The CDR3, as DNA: TGCGCCAGCAGCTTGTACGGGACTCTAATGAACACTGAAGCTTTCTTT.

V and J are TRBV6-5 and TRBJ1-2; no reliable D call. This CDR3 comprises 13 residues. Trimming left V 6 bases short and J 2 bases short, with 10 bases between. Germline V CDR1 and CDR2: MNHEY, SVGAGI. The CDR3 DNA reads TGTGCCAGCAGCCGGGGAGGGAACTATGGCTACACCTTC. It specifies CASSRGGNYGYTF.

The rearrangement links TRBV23-1 to TRBJ1-4, with 8 bases aligning to TRBD1. TRBV23-1 is annotated as an ORF whose role is uncertain. The CDR3 extends over 17 amino acids. The V segment lost 2 bases and the J segment 0 bases; nucleotides outside the gene matches: 5. DNA for the CDR3: TGCGCCAGCAGTCAAACCACACAGGGGGCAACTAATGAAAAACTGTTTTTT. Its translation is CASSQTTQGATNEKLFF.

This clone was detected only once. The rearrangement links TRBV5-5 to TRBJ1-1; the D is unclear. Trimming removed 2 bases at V and 1 base at J, with 9 bases between. CDR3 length: 14 amino acids. The germline V gene has CDR1 SGHKS and CDR2 YYEKEE (reference sequence). CDR3 sequence (DNA): TGTGCCAGCAGCTTATTTTCGTCGAACACTGAAGCTTTCTTT. It is translated as CASSLFSSNTEAFF.

The count of this clone is one. This chain joins TRBV5-1 and TRBJ2-2; D may be TRBD1 (6 bases). The length of the CDR3 is 15 residues. Germline CDR1 and CDR2: SGHRS and YFSETQ. Trimming pared 4 bases from V and 5 bases from J, leaving 15 bases between. The CDR3 nucleotides read TGCGCCAGCAGCGGCCGGGACATATTAACCGGGGAGCTGTTTTTT. It yields the protein CASSGRDILTGELFF.

The rearrangement joins TRBV4-2 to TRBJ1-2; 8 nucleotides align to TRBD1. Trimming at V came to 1 base and at J to 7 bases, leaving 11 bases not matched to a gene. The CDR3 runs to 16 residues. Germline V gene sequence: CDR1 LGHNA, CDR2 YNFKEQ. CDR3 sequence reads: CASSQVLRTGSFGYTF. The CDR3 region has the DNA TGTGCCAGCAGCCAAGTTTTACGGACAGGGAGCTTTGGCTACACCTTC.